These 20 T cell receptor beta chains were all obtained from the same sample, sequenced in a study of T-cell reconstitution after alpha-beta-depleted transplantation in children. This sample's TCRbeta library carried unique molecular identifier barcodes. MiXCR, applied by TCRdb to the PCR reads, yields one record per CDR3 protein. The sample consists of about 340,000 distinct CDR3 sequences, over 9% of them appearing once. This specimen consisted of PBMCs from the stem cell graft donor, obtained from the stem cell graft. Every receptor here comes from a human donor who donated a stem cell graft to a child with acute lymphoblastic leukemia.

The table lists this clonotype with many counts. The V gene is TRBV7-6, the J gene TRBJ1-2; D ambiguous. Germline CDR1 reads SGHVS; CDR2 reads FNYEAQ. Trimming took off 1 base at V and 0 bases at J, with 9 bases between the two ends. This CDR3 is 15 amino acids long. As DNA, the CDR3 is TGTGCCAGCAGCTTAGGTCCCCCTGCTAACTATGGCTACACCTTC. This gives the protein CASSLGPPANYGYTF.

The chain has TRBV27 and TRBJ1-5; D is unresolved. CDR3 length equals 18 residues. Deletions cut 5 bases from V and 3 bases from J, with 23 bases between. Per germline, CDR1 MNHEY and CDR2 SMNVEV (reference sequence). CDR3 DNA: TGTGCCAGCAGTGCCCGGGCACTCCCGGGTGGGGTCAATCAGCCCCAGCATTTT. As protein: CASSARALPGGVNQPQHF.

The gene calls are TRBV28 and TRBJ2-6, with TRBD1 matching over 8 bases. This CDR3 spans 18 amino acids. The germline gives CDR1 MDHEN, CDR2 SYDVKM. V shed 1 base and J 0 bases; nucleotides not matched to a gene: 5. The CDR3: CASSLSGQGRSGANVLTF. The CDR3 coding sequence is TGTGCCAGCAGTTTATCAGGACAGGGACGCTCTGGGGCCAACGTCCTGACTTTC.

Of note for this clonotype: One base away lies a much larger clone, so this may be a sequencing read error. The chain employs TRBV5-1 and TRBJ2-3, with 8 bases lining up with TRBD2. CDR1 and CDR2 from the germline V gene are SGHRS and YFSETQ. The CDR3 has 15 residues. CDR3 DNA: TGCACCAGCAGCTTAACGGGAGGGCCCACAGATACGCAGTATTTT. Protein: CTSSLTGGPTDTQYF.

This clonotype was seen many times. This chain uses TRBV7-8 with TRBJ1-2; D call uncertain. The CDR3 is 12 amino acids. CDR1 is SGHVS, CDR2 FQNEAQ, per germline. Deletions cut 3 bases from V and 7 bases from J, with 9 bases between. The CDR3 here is CASSFREGGYTF. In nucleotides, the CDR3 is TGTGCCAGCAGCTTCCGCGAGGGTGGCTACACCTTC.

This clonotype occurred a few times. The CDR3 loop reads CASSLLSDGTYEQYF. In DNA form, the CDR3 reads TGTGCCAGCAGCTTATTAAGTGACGGAACCTACGAGCAGTACTTC. The chain combines TRBV7-9 with TRBJ2-7; D uncertain. V was pared by 2 bases and J by 2 bases, with 13 bases between. The CDR3 extends over 15 amino acids. From germline, CDR1 is SEHNR and CDR2 FQNEAQ (reference sequence).

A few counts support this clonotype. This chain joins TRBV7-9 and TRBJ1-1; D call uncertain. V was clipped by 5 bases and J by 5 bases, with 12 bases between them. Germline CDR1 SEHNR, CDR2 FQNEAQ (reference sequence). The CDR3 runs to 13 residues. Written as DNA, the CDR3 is TGTGCCAGCAGCCCCCCTATGACAACTGAAGCTTTCTTT. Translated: CASSPPMTTEAFF.

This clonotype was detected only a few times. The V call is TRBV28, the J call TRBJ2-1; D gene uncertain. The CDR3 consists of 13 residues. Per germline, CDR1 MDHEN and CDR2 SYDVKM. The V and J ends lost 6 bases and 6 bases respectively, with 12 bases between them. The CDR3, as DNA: TGTGCCAGCAGGCCAAGGTGGGGCAATGAGCAGTTCTTC. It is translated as CASRPRWGNEQFF.

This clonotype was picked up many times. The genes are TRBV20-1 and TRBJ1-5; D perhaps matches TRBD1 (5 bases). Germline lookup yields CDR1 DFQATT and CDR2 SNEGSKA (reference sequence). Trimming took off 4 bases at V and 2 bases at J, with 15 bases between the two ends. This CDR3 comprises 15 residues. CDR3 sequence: CSATRQGSGNQPQHF. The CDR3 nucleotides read TGCAGTGCTACTAGGCAGGGTAGCGGCAATCAGCCCCAGCATTTT.

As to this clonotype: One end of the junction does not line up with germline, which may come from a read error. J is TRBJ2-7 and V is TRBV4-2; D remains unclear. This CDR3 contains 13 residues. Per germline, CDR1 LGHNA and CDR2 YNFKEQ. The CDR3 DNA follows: TGTGCCAGCAACCAAGATGCCATCGTCGAGCAGTACTTC. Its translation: CASNQDAIVEQYF.

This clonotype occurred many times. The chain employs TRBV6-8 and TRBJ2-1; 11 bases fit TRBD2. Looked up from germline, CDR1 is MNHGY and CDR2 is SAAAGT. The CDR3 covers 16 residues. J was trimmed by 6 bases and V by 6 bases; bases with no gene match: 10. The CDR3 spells CASSKRTSGRRNEQFF. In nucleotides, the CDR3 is TGTGCCAGCAGCAAACGGACTAGCGGGCGTCGCAATGAGCAGTTCTTC.

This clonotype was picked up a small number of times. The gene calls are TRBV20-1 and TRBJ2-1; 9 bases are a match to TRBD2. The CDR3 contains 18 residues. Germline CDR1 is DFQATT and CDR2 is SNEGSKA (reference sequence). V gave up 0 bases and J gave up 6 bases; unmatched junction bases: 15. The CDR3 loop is CSARDLGLALIVGNEQFF. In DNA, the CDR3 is TGCAGTGCTAGAGATCTGGGACTAGCACTTATAGTGGGCAATGAGCAGTTCTTC.

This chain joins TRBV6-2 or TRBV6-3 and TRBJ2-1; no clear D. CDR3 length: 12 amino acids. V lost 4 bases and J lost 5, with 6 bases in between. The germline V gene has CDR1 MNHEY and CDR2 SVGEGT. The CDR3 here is CASSFQHNEQFF. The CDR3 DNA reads TGTGCCAGCAGTTTTCAGCACAATGAGCAGTTCTTC.

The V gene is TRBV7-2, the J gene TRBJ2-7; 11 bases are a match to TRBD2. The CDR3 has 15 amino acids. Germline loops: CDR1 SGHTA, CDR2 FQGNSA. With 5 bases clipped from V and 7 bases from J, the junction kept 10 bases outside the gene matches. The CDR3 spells CASSLGLAAVGEQYF. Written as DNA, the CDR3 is TGTGCCAGCAGCCTGGGACTAGCGGCAGTTGGGGAGCAGTACTTC.

The CDR3 DNA is TGCGCCAGCAGTCAATCTCGGGGTAATACGCAGTATTTT. It yields the protein CASSQSRGNTQYF. The V and J genes are TRBV23-1 and TRBJ2-3, with a tentative D call TRBD2 (5 bases). TRBV23-1 is assigned to the ORF class and has an uncertain function. The CDR3 runs 13 residues. Trimming cost V 0 bases and J 7 bases, with 8 bases left between them.

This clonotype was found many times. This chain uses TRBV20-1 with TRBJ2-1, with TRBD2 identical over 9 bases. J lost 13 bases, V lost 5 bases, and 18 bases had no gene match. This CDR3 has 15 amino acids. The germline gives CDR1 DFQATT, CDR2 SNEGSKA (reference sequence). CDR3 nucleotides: TGCAGTGCTCCACGGGGTGGTAGCGGGAGAGGGGAACAGTTCTTC. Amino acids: CSAPRGGSGRGEQFF.

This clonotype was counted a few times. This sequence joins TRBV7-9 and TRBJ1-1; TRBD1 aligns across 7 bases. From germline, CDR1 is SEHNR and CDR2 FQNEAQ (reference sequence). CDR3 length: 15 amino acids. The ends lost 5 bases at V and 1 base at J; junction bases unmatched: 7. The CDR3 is CASSQDRYANTEAFF. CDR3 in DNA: TGTGCCAGCAGCCAGGACAGGTACGCGAACACTGAAGCTTTCTTT.

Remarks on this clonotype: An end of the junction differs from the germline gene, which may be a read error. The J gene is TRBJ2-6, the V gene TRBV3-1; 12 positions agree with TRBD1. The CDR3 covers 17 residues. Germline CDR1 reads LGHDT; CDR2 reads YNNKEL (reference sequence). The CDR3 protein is CASSPGTGGSGANGLTF. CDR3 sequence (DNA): TGTGCCAGCAGTCCCGGGACAGGGGGCTCTGGGGCCAACGGCCTGACTTTC. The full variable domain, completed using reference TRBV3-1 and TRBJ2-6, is DTAVSQTPKYLVTQMGNDKSIKCEQNLGHDTMYWYKQDSKKFLKIMFSYNNKELIINETVPNRFSPKSPDKAHLNLHINSLELGDSAVYFCASSPGTGGSGANGLTFGAGSRLTVL.

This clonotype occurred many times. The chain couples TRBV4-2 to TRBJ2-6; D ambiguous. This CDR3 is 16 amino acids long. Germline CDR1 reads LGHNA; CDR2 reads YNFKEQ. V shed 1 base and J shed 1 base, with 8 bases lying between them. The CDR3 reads CASSQAQSSGANVLTF. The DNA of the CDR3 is TGTGCCAGCAGCCAAGCCCAGTCTTCTGGGGCCAACGTCCTGACTTTC.

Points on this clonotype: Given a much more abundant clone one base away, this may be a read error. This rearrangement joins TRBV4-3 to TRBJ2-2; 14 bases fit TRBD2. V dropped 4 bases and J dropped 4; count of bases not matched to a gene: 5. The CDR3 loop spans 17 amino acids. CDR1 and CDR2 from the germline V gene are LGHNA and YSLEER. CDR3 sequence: CASSRRGLAGVTGELFF. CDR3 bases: TGCGCCAGCAGCCGGAGGGGACTAGCGGGAGTCACCGGGGAGCTGTTTTTT.